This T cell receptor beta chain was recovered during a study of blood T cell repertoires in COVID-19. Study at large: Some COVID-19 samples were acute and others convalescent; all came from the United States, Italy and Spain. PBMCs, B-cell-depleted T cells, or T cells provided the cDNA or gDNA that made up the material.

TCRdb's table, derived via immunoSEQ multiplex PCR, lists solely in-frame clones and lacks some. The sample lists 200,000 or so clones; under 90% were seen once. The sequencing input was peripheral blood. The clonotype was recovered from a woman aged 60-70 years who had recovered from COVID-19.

CDR3 residues: CASSVSRVNEQFF. The CDR3 DNA follows: TGTGCCAGCAGCGTTAGCAGGGTGAATGAGCAGTTCTTC. The V and J genes are TRBV9 and TRBJ2-1, with TRBD1 as a possible D gene (5 bases). The CDR3 contains 13 residues. V was pared by 2 bases and J by 7 bases, with 10 bases between. The V gene's germline CDR1 is SGDLS and CDR2 YYNGEE.